This is a list of T cell receptor beta chains from one sample in a study of T-cell memory formation after mild COVID-19. TCRdb reprocessed the 5' RACE reads with MiXCR, giving one entry per CDR3 protein. The table lists approximately 44,000 distinct CDR3 sequences, more than 7% of them singletons. Sequencing used PBMCs or a T cell subset sorted from them (not recorded which). These receptors were obtained from a man aged 18 to 29 who had mild COVID-19 (a few samples of this study predate the infection). Cell type and time point are not known. Both conserved end residues are part of each CDR3. The D gene is left open where the match is weak. A row's size may be missing; if present it is once, few, many or a size class.

j_call d_call clone_size v_call cdr3_aa cdr3_nt
TRBJ2-3 TRBD2 many TRBV7-2 CASSLSGSADTQYF TGTGCCAGCAGCTTAAGCGGGAGTGCAGATACGCAGTATTTT
TRBJ1-1 TRBD1 NA TRBV9 CASSFQGAQDTEAFF TGTGCCAGCAGCTTCCAGGGGGCGCAGGACACTGAAGCTTTCTTT
TRBJ2-1 NA NA TRBV9 CASSGGHPLYNEQFF TGTGCCAGCAGCGGCGGACATCCCCTCTACAATGAGCAGTTCTTC
TRBJ2-3 NA many TRBV20-1 CSASQPTDTQYF TGCAGTGCTAGCCAGCCCACAGATACGCAGTATTTT
TRBJ1-5 NA NA TRBV18 CASSPGDSNQPQHF TGTGCCAGCTCACCGGGAGATAGCAATCAGCCCCAGCATTTT
TRBJ1-2 NA few TRBV20-1 CSARIRGGNYGYTF TGCAGTGCTAGAATTCGGGGGGGGAACTATGGCTACACCTTC
TRBJ2-1 TRBD2 NA TRBV5-1 CASSPTPNWRGGLFF TGCGCCAGCAGCCCCACTCCGAATTGGCGGGGGGGCCTGTTCTTC
TRBJ2-7 NA many TRBV18 CASSPGVGRGGDEQYF TGTGCCAGCTCACCAGGTGTCGGAAGGGGGGGAGACGAGCAGTACTTC
TRBJ1-5 TRBD1 NA TRBV7-9 CASSSAGTGLSNQPQHF TGTGCCAGCAGCTCCGCCGGGACAGGGCTTAGCAATCAGCCCCAGCATTTT
TRBJ2-7 NA many TRBV6-2/TRBV6-3 CASSYAPYEQYF TGTGCCAGCAGTTACGCCCCCTACGAGCAGTACTTC
TRBJ1-1 NA NA TRBV28 CASSPPLRRAFF TGTGCCAGCAGTCCCCCGCTTAGGAGAGCTTTCTTT
TRBJ2-2 NA many TRBV10-3 CAINGGQPNTGELFF TGTGCCATCAACGGAGGACAGCCAAACACCGGGGAGCTGTTTTTT
TRBJ1-5 NA few TRBV12-3/TRBV12-4 CASQYTDSNQPQHF TGTGCCAGCCAATACACAGATAGCAATCAGCCCCAGCATTTT
TRBJ2-1 TRBD2 NA TRBV7-2 CASSFNLAGEQFF TGTGCCAGCAGCTTTAACCTAGCGGGTGAGCAGTTCTTC
TRBJ2-3 NA few TRBV9 CASSVGQLDTQYF TGTGCCAGCAGCGTAGGGCAACTAGATACGCAGTATTTT
TRBJ2-2 NA few TRBV3-1 CASSQGAGTGELFF TGTGCCAGCAGCCAGGGCGCGGGGACCGGGGAGCTGTTTTTT
TRBJ2-2 NA many TRBV29-1 CSANIDRNTGELFF TGCAGCGCCAACATAGATAGGAACACCGGGGAGCTGTTTTTT